The TCR beta chain under discussion was sequenced for a study of T-cell memory formation after mild COVID-19. The study's findings and limits: Nothing confirmed that second-wave clones peaking on day 37 were specific for SARS-CoV-2. Clones that shrank (day 15 to 85) were balanced CD4/CD8, whereas later expanders leaned CD4+.

A single record per CDR3 protein comes from TCRdb applying MiXCR to the 5' RACE reads. The sample lists roughly 610,000 distinct CDR3 sequences, around 15% occurring once. With regard to this clonotype: The antigen remains undetermined.

Germline assignment: CDR1 DFQATT and CDR2 SNEGSKA (reference sequence). The junction had 9 bases not matched to a gene; V was cut back by 1 base and J by 7 bases. This CDR3 is 15 amino acids long. The specimen sequenced was PBMCs or a T cell subset sorted from them (not recorded which). The J gene is TRBJ2-1, the V gene TRBV20-1; 8 nucleotides align to TRBD2. The sequence was obtained from an adult woman who had mild COVID-19 (a few samples of this study predate the infection). Cell type and time point are not known. CDR3 sequence reads: CSARALGGAENEQFF. Written as DNA, the CDR3 is TGCAGTGCTAGAGCGCTCGGGGGGGCCGAAAATGAGCAGTTCTTC.